A selection of T cell receptor beta chains follows, all from one sample in a study of beta chain features in type 1 diabetes. The repertoire was sequenced with immunoSEQ multiplex PCR; TCRdb's copy has only in-frame clones and lacks some. The sample contains about 400,000 clones, about 12% of which appear only once. The sequenced sample consisted of naive CD4+ T cells from blood. The receptors stem from a woman aged 18-30 years with type 1 diabetes. Both conserved end residues are part of each CDR3. A D gene is named only where the DNA matches it firmly. Some rows mark clone size as missing; the rest say once, few, many or name a class of expanded clone.

V gene: TRBV27; clone size: few; D gene: -; J gene: TRBJ2-3; CDR3 protein: CASSSLSRGGSNLTDTQYF; CDR3 DNA: TGTGCCAGCAGTTCCCTTTCGAGGGGGGGCTCTAATCTTACAGATACGCAGTATTTT
V gene: TRBV7-8; clone size: -; D gene: TRBD2; J gene: TRBJ2-7; CDR3 protein: CASSLGSGRGDEQYF; CDR3 DNA: TGTGCCAGCAGCTTAGGAAGCGGGAGAGGCGACGAGCAGTACTTC
V gene: TRBV19; clone size: few; D gene: -; J gene: TRBJ2-6; CDR3 protein: CASSILARAGANVLTF; CDR3 DNA: TGTGCCAGTAGTATATTGGCCAGGGCCGGGGCCAACGTCCTGACTTTC
V gene: TRBV19; clone size: -; D gene: TRBD1; J gene: TRBJ2-1; CDR3 protein: CASSTAGTAYNEQFF; CDR3 DNA: TGTGCCAGTAGCACTGCCGGGACAGCTTACAATGAGCAGTTCTTC
V gene: TRBV4-3; clone size: -; D gene: -; J gene: TRBJ1-3; CDR3 protein: CASSQGGLSGNTIYF; CDR3 DNA: TGCGCCAGCAGCCAAGGGGGACTCTCTGGAAACACCATATATTTT
V gene: TRBV29-1; clone size: -; D gene: -; J gene: TRBJ2-3; CDR3 protein: CSVAGPTFRFGSTDTQYF; CDR3 DNA: TGCAGCGTGGCTGGCCCAACGTTCAGGTTCGGCAGCACAGATACGCAGTATTTT
V gene: TRBV25-1; clone size: -; D gene: -; J gene: TRBJ1-1; CDR3 protein: CASLDSLNTEAFF; CDR3 DNA: TGTGCCAGTTTGGACAGCTTGAACACTGAAGCTTTCTTT
V gene: TRBV5-4; clone size: -; D gene: -; J gene: TRBJ2-3; CDR3 protein: CAIQPSPQDTQYF; CDR3 DNA: TGTGCCATCCAACCTAGCCCCCAGGATACGCAGTATTTT
V gene: TRBV5-1; clone size: few; D gene: TRBD1; J gene: TRBJ1-2; CDR3 protein: CASSQDRGVYYGYTF; CDR3 DNA: TGCGCCAGCAGCCAGGACAGGGGGGTCTACTATGGCTACACCTTC
V gene: TRBV27; clone size: -; D gene: -; J gene: TRBJ2-2; CDR3 protein: CASSPWGAGELFF; CDR3 DNA: TGTGCCAGCAGTCCGTGGGGGGCCGGGGAGCTGTTTTTT
V gene: TRBV28; clone size: -; D gene: -; J gene: TRBJ1-2; CDR3 protein: CASRGDGYTF; CDR3 DNA: TGTGCCAGCAGAGGGGATGGCTACACCTTC
V gene: TRBV15; clone size: few; D gene: TRBD2; J gene: TRBJ2-7; CDR3 protein: CATSRNPGGAREQYF; CDR3 DNA: TGTGCCACCAGCAGAAACCCGGGAGGGGCGCGCGAGCAGTACTTC
V gene: TRBV15; clone size: -; D gene: -; J gene: TRBJ2-7; CDR3 protein: CATRRDKGFSYEQYF; CDR3 DNA: TGTGCCACCAGGAGGGATAAGGGATTCTCCTACGAGCAGTACTTC
V gene: TRBV12-5; clone size: few; D gene: TRBD2; J gene: TRBJ2-5; CDR3 protein: CASGLSGGQETQYF; CDR3 DNA: TGTGCTAGTGGTTTGAGCGGGGGGCAAGAGACCCAGTACTTC
V gene: TRBV28; clone size: few; D gene: -; J gene: TRBJ2-5; CDR3 protein: CASSLRSPVLQYF; CDR3 DNA: TGTGCCAGCAGTTTACGGTCCCCTGTTTTGCAGTACTTC
V gene: TRBV7-9; clone size: few; D gene: TRBD2; J gene: TRBJ2-3; CDR3 protein: CASSLVMSGGTDTQYF; CDR3 DNA: TGTGCCAGCAGCTTGGTTATGAGCGGGGGCACAGATACGCAGTATTTT
V gene: TRBV5-1; clone size: -; D gene: -; J gene: TRBJ1-2; CDR3 protein: CAAAFGALIYGYTF; CDR3 DNA: TGCGCCGCGGCGTTTGGGGCTCTGATCTATGGCTACACCTTC
V gene: TRBV19; clone size: few; D gene: -; J gene: TRBJ2-5; CDR3 protein: CASSLQTGFPETQYF; CDR3 DNA: TGTGCCAGTAGTTTACAAACAGGGTTCCCGGAGACCCAGTACTTC
V gene: TRBV29-1; clone size: -; D gene: -; J gene: TRBJ1-1; CDR3 protein: CSVVRPGTEAFF; CDR3 DNA: TGCAGCGTTGTCAGACCGGGCACTGAAGCTTTCTTT
V gene: TRBV9; clone size: -; D gene: -; J gene: TRBJ2-7; CDR3 protein: CASSAGGTYEQYF; CDR3 DNA: TGTGCCAGCAGCGCCGGCGGGACGTACGAGCAGTACTTC
V gene: TRBV5-1; clone size: -; D gene: -; J gene: TRBJ1-2; CDR3 protein: CASSLQGYYGYTF; CDR3 DNA: TGCGCCAGCAGCTTGCAGGGCTACTATGGCTACACCTTC
V gene: TRBV15; clone size: -; D gene: -; J gene: TRBJ1-1; CDR3 protein: CATSMEVSQAFF; CDR3 DNA: TGTGCCACCAGCATGGAGGTATCCCAAGCTTTCTTT
V gene: TRBV9; clone size: few; D gene: TRBD2; J gene: TRBJ2-1; CDR3 protein: CASSAVSGAYNEQFF; CDR3 DNA: TGTGCCAGCAGCGCGGTTAGCGGGGCCTACAATGAGCAGTTCTTC
V gene: TRBV5-4; clone size: -; D gene: -; J gene: TRBJ1-2; CDR3 protein: CASSFRMSGYGYTF; CDR3 DNA: TGTGCCAGCAGCTTCCGTATGAGCGGCTATGGCTACACCTTC
V gene: TRBV5-4; clone size: few; D gene: -; J gene: TRBJ2-1; CDR3 protein: CASSLVNNEQFF; CDR3 DNA: TGTGCCAGCAGCTTGGTCAACAATGAGCAGTTCTTC
V gene: TRBV7-9; clone size: -; D gene: -; J gene: TRBJ2-3; CDR3 protein: CASSPELVGVPDTQYF; CDR3 DNA: TGTGCCAGCAGCCCGGAGTTAGTAGGGGTACCAGATACGCAGTATTTT
V gene: TRBV7-9; clone size: -; D gene: -; J gene: TRBJ2-1; CDR3 protein: CAIRGYDEQFF; CDR3 DNA: TGTGCCATCCGGGGGTACGATGAGCAGTTCTTC
V gene: TRBV27; clone size: few; D gene: TRBD2; J gene: TRBJ2-5; CDR3 protein: CASSFQTSGETQYF; CDR3 DNA: TGTGCCAGCAGTTTCCAAACTAGCGGAGAGACCCAGTACTTC
V gene: TRBV7-9; clone size: few; D gene: -; J gene: TRBJ2-1; CDR3 protein: CASSLKGSSYNEQFF; CDR3 DNA: TGTGCCAGCAGCTTAAAAGGGAGCTCCTACAATGAGCAGTTCTTC
V gene: TRBV7-9; clone size: few; D gene: -; J gene: TRBJ1-4; CDR3 protein: CASSFTGSEKLFF; CDR3 DNA: TGTGCCAGCAGTTTTACAGGGAGTGAAAAACTGTTTTTT
V gene: TRBV9; clone size: few; D gene: TRBD2; J gene: TRBJ2-1; CDR3 protein: CASSVTSVLTGSSYNEQFF; CDR3 DNA: TGTGCCAGCAGCGTTACTAGCGTTCTTACTGGAAGTTCATACAATGAGCAGTTCTTC
V gene: TRBV27; clone size: -; D gene: -; J gene: TRBJ1-2; CDR3 protein: CASSSTGSYGYTF; CDR3 DNA: TGTGCCAGCAGTTCTACAGGGAGCTATGGCTACACCTTC
V gene: TRBV28; clone size: few; D gene: -; J gene: TRBJ1-3; CDR3 protein: CASSSSGLRSGNTIYF; CDR3 DNA: TGTGCCAGCAGTTCTTCAGGGCTCCGCTCTGGAAACACCATATATTTT
V gene: TRBV19; clone size: -; D gene: TRBD1; J gene: TRBJ2-2; CDR3 protein: CASRLDRAYTGELFF; CDR3 DNA: TGTGCCAGTAGACTTGACAGGGCCTACACCGGGGAGCTGTTTTTT
V gene: TRBV29-1; clone size: -; D gene: -; J gene: TRBJ2-7; CDR3 protein: CSTVTGYEQYF; CDR3 DNA: TGCAGCACTGTGACTGGCTACGAGCAGTACTTC
V gene: TRBV30; clone size: -; D gene: -; J gene: TRBJ1-2; CDR3 protein: CAWSVGAQGYTF; CDR3 DNA: TGTGCCTGGAGTGTGGGGGCTCAGGGCTACACCTTC
V gene: TRBV15; clone size: few; D gene: -; J gene: TRBJ2-5; CDR3 protein: CATSRGGRGHETQYF; CDR3 DNA: TGTGCCACCAGCAGAGGAGGCAGGGGTCACGAGACCCAGTACTTC
V gene: TRBV27; clone size: -; D gene: -; J gene: TRBJ2-6; CDR3 protein: CASSVISGANVLTF; CDR3 DNA: TGTGCCAGCAGCGTTATCTCTGGGGCCAACGTCCTGACTTTC
V gene: TRBV7-2; clone size: few; D gene: TRBD1; J gene: TRBJ1-5; CDR3 protein: CASSLSTGDDQPQHF; CDR3 DNA: TGTGCCAGCAGCTTATCGACAGGGGATGACCAGCCCCAGCATTTT
V gene: TRBV19; clone size: few; D gene: -; J gene: TRBJ1-5; CDR3 protein: CASSMLGGDQPQHF; CDR3 DNA: TGTGCCAGTAGTATGTTAGGCGGGGATCAGCCCCAGCATTTT
V gene: TRBV29-1; clone size: -; D gene: -; J gene: TRBJ1-1; CDR3 protein: CSVEYQGIRAFF; CDR3 DNA: TGCAGCGTTGAGTATCAGGGCATAAGAGCTTTCTTT
V gene: TRBV19; clone size: -; D gene: -; J gene: TRBJ2-2; CDR3 protein: CASRWTGDTGELFF; CDR3 DNA: TGTGCCAGTAGGTGGACGGGGGACACCGGGGAGCTGTTTTTT
V gene: TRBV10-3; clone size: once; D gene: TRBD1; J gene: TRBJ2-2; CDR3 protein: CAIRDRGIPAGELFF; CDR3 DNA: TGTGCCATCCGGGACAGGGGTATTCCTGCCGGGGAGCTGTTTTTT
V gene: TRBV11-2; clone size: few; D gene: TRBD1; J gene: TRBJ1-6; CDR3 protein: CASSHRWGQRTPLHF; CDR3 DNA: TGTGCCAGCAGCCACCGGTGGGGACAGCGTACACCCCTCCACTTT
V gene: TRBV15; clone size: few; D gene: TRBD2; J gene: TRBJ2-7; CDR3 protein: CATSGGLAGVYEQYF; CDR3 DNA: TGTGCCACCAGCGGGGGACTAGCGGGAGTCTACGAGCAGTACTTC
V gene: TRBV28; clone size: few; D gene: TRBD1; J gene: TRBJ2-7; CDR3 protein: CASRTGDPYEQYF; CDR3 DNA: TGTGCCAGTAGGACAGGGGATCCCTACGAGCAGTACTTC
V gene: TRBV29-1; clone size: few; D gene: TRBD1; J gene: TRBJ2-5; CDR3 protein: CSVAALLTGGIVETQYF; CDR3 DNA: TGCAGCGTTGCGGCCCTTTTGACAGGGGGGATTGTCGAGACCCAGTACTTC
V gene: TRBV5-4; clone size: -; D gene: -; J gene: TRBJ1-6; CDR3 protein: CASSFREGYNSPLHF; CDR3 DNA: TGTGCCAGCAGCTTTCGGGAGGGTTATAATTCACCCCTCCACTTT
V gene: TRBV7-2; clone size: -; D gene: TRBD2; J gene: TRBJ2-5; CDR3 protein: CASSLGGTSGSETQYF; CDR3 DNA: TGTGCCAGCAGCTTAGGAGGGACTAGCGGGAGCGAGACCCAGTACTTC